A selection of T cell receptor beta chains follows, all from one sample in a study of cytomegalovirus exposure and HLA in healthy donors. TCRdb keeps only in-frame clones here, not all; method: immunoSEQ multiplex PCR. Of more than 95,000 clones listed, around 72% were seen once; the top ten hold about 5.8%. Sequencing was performed on PBMCs. The receptors were sampled from a male donor in good health and CMV-seronegative. Each CDR3 is given without its conserved first and last residue. The order of the fields is V gene, clone size, CDR3 protein. Size is stated for part of the rows, as once, few or many counts, or as a class when the clone is expanded.

v_gene: TRBV6-6; abundance: .; CDR3aa: ASTLWGSGTDTQY
v_gene: TRBV4-2; abundance: few; CDR3aa: ASSQGGSRDRRNEQF
v_gene: TRBV9; abundance: .; CDR3aa: ASSETGSSYNEQF
v_gene: TRBV6-1; abundance: few; CDR3aa: ASSEQGFSGNTIY
v_gene: TRBV5-1; abundance: .; CDR3aa: ASSLDGGSHSPLH
v_gene: TRBV5-1; abundance: .; CDR3aa: ASSLTTGNEQF
v_gene: TRBV29-1; abundance: .; CDR3aa: SVEDWTGTRSSYNEQF
v_gene: TRBV4-2; abundance: .; CDR3aa: ASSQESLAGGNTGELF
v_gene: TRBV30; abundance: .; CDR3aa: ARQTGRVTEAF
v_gene: TRBV12-5; abundance: few; CDR3aa: ASGSRVGEQY
v_gene: TRBV30; abundance: .; CDR3aa: AWRQTGQGNTIY
v_gene: TRBV11-1; abundance: .; CDR3aa: ASGNLAGTDTQY
v_gene: TRBV7-9; abundance: once; CDR3aa: ASSLEGVNTEAF
v_gene: TRBV7-9; abundance: .; CDR3aa: ASSLQGLGLETQY
v_gene: TRBV27; abundance: .; CDR3aa: ASSYGAQGAMTEAF
v_gene: TRBV6-1; abundance: few; CDR3aa: ASTPTGVGEQY
v_gene: TRBV28; abundance: .; CDR3aa: ASRTSGSPGTNEQF
v_gene: TRBV19; abundance: .; CDR3aa: ASRGDRGRTGELF
v_gene: TRBV6-6; abundance: .; CDR3aa: ASSLGVNQPQH
v_gene: TRBV7-6; abundance: .; CDR3aa: ASSTNRGGETQY
v_gene: TRBV7-9; abundance: .; CDR3aa: ASASGGGNTGELF
v_gene: TRBV9; abundance: .; CDR3aa: ASSGSPGLGEETQY
v_gene: TRBV7-9; abundance: .; CDR3aa: ASSLGGRGLNDYGYT
v_gene: TRBV5-6; abundance: .; CDR3aa: ASSLFFREGYT
v_gene: TRBV9; abundance: .; CDR3aa: ASSVDGGGNSGNTIY
v_gene: TRBV7-2; abundance: once; CDR3aa: ASSSGARASNQPQH